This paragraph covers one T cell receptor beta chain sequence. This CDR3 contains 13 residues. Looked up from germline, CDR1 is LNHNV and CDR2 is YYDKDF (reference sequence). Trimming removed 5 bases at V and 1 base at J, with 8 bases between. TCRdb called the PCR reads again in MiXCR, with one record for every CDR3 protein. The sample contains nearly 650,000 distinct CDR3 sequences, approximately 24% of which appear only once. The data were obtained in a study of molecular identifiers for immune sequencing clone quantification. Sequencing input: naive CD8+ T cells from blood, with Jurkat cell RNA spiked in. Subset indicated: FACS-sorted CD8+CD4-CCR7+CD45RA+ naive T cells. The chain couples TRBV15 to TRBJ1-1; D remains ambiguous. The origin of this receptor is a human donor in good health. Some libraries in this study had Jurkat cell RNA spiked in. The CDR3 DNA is TGTGCCACCAGCTCGGCGGGGAACACTGAAGCTTTCTTT. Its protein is CATSSAGNTEAFF.